This TCR beta chain is from a study of shared clonotypes between healthy human individuals. CD45RO-negative, CCR7-positively selected cells formed the naive CD8 fraction, excluding terminally differentiated effector memory CD45RA+ cells. TCRdb's table, derived via immunoSEQ multiplex PCR, lists solely in-frame clones and lacks some. The sample holds about 2 million clones; over 85% are singletons and the top ten take more than 0.95%. The CDR3 totals 15 residues. Germline CDR1 reads MNHNY; CDR2 reads SVGAGI (reference sequence). Trimming pared 4 bases from V and 2 bases from J, leaving 15 bases between.

Sequencing was done on a sample of naive CD8+ T cells sorted from blood. The sequence was obtained from a man aged 18-30 years in good health. This chain connects TRBV6-6 to TRBJ2-7; D is undetermined. The CDR3, as DNA: TGTGCCAGCAGTTCCCCTCGGACGGGCACCTACGAGCAGTACTTC. Amino acid sequence: CASSSPRTGTYEQYF.